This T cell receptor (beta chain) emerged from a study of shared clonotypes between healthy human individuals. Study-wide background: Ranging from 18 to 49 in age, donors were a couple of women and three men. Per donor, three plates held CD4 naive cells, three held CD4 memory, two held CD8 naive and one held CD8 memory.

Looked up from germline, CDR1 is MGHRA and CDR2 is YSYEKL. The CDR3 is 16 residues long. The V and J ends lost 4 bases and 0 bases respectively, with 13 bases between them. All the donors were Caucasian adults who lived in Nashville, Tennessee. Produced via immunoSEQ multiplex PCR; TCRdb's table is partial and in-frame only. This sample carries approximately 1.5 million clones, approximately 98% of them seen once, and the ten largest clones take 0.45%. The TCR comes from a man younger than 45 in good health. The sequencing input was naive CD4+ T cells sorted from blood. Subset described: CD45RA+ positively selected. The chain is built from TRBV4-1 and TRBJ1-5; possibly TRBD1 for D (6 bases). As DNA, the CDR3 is TGCGCCAGCAGCCCCTTTTGGGGGCTTAGCAATCAGCCCCAGCATTTT. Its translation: CASSPFWGLSNQPQHF.